These 22 T cell receptor beta chains were sequenced from one sample in a study of blood T cells in healthy people across ages. Primed by a sample-barcoded 5' primer and a J-beta primer mix, a second PCR proceeded for 7 to 11 cycles. One entry per CDR3 protein, called by TCRdb with MiXCR from the 5' RACE reads. The sample includes 1.5 million to 2 million distinct CDR3 sequences, about 50% seen only once; the top ten take approximately 2.1%. The sample consisted of blood. The receptors here all came from a woman aged 40-49 years in good health.

This chain links TRBV7-2 with TRBJ2-7, with D possibly TRBD1 on 6 matching bases. Germline assignment: CDR1 SGHTA and CDR2 FQGNSA. V was clipped by 0 bases and J by 0 bases, with 21 bases between them. The CDR3 has 19 residues. CDR3 sequence (DNA): TGTGCCAGCAGCTTAGCTGGACCGGGACACAATTTTTACTCCTACGAGCAGTACTTC. Translated, it gives CASSLAGPGHNFYSYEQYF.

The sample holds one count of this clonotype. The chain has TRBV6-6 and TRBJ2-3; D is unclear. Trimming removed 3 bases at V and 5 bases at J, with 9 bases between. The CDR3 covers 13 residues. Per the germline V gene, CDR1 is MNHNY and CDR2 is SVGAGI (reference sequence). The CDR3 is CASSYLAIDTQYF. The DNA of the CDR3 is TGTGCCAGCAGTTATTTGGCAATAGATACGCAGTATTTT.

This clonotype was recorded a few times. The chain uses TRBV11-2 and TRBJ2-7, with D unclear. Trimming took 4 bases from V and 5 from J, leaving 24 bases between them. CDR1 and CDR2 from the germline V gene are SGHAT and FQNNGV. This CDR3 spans 17 amino acids. In DNA, the CDR3 is TGTGCCAGCAGCTCCCCGGCAGGATATACCTTAGTCAACGAGCAGTACTTC. This sequence encodes CASSSPAGYTLVNEQYF.

V gene TRBV27 combines with J gene TRBJ1-2, with D unresolved. This CDR3 has 13 residues. The V and J ends lost 1 base and 7 bases respectively, with 10 bases between them. Looked up from germline, CDR1 is MNHEY and CDR2 is SMNVEV (reference sequence). CDR3 sequence (DNA): TGTGCCAGCAGTTTATTGTCCGGGGTTGGCTACACCTTC. It yields the protein CASSLLSGVGYTF.

This chain links TRBV7-2 with TRBJ1-1; 9 bases match TRBD1. Looked up from germline, CDR1 is SGHTA and CDR2 is FQGNSA. Trimming removed 2 bases from V and 0 bases from J; junction bases left unmatched: 10. CDR3 length: 18 amino acids. CDR3 sequence: CASSLRPGQGWLNTEAFF. DNA for the CDR3: TGTGCCAGCAGCTTACGACCGGGACAGGGATGGCTGAACACTGAAGCTTTCTTT.

This clonotype was seen a handful of times. CDR3 region: CASSLDLRDASTDTQYF. DNA for the CDR3: TGCGCCAGCAGCTTGGATCTTAGGGATGCTAGCACAGATACGCAGTATTTT. This chain links TRBV5-1 with TRBJ2-3; unclear D gene. This CDR3 contains 17 residues. Germline V gives CDR1 SGHRS, CDR2 YFSETQ. V lost 0 bases to trimming and J lost 0 bases, with 14 bases between them.

The rearrangement links TRBV6-5 to TRBJ2-1; D remains ambiguous. The CDR3 is made up of 16 amino acids. Trimming took 3 bases from V and 0 from J, leaving 12 bases between them. Looked up from germline, CDR1 is MNHEY and CDR2 is SVGAGI. CDR3 residues: CASSYSLISSYNEQFF. The DNA for the CDR3 is TGTGCCAGCAGTTATTCTCTCATTAGCTCCTACAATGAGCAGTTCTTC.

The gene calls are TRBV6-2 or TRBV6-3 and TRBJ2-1; 8 nucleotides agree with TRBD2. Germline CDR1 is MNHEY and CDR2 is SVGEGT. This CDR3 spans 19 amino acids. Germline trimming cut 2 bases from V and 0 bases from J; bases unmatched to any gene: 12. CDR3 sequence: CASSYELVRGGFSYNEQFF. CDR3 DNA: TGTGCCAGCAGTTACGAGTTGGTACGGGGGGGCTTCTCCTACAATGAGCAGTTCTTC.

There are a few counts of this clonotype. The V gene is TRBV6-5, the J gene TRBJ2-7, with D maybe TRBD2 (6 bases). The CDR3 is 14 residues long. Germline V CDR1 and CDR2: MNHEY, SVGAGI. V shed 3 bases and J shed 0 bases, with 9 bases lying between them. The CDR3 DNA follows: TGTGCCAGCAGTTATGACGGGAGCTCCTACGAGCAGTACTTC. Translated, it gives CASSYDGSSYEQYF.

V usage is TRBV12-3 or TRBV12-4 and J usage is TRBJ1-5; 8 bases fit TRBD1. Losses at the gene ends were 5 bases for V and 10 bases for J; bases not matched to a gene: 16. The CDR3 is 16 amino acids. Here the CDR3 DNA reads TGTGCCAGCAGTGCAGCGCGACAGGGGTGGAGGGTACCCCAGCATTTT. Amino acid sequence: CASSAARQGWRVPQHF.

This chain links TRBV29-1 with TRBJ2-1; D call uncertain. This CDR3 has 13 amino acids. The germline V gene encodes CDR1 SQVTM and CDR2 ANQGSEA. Trimming cost V 2 bases and J 9 bases, with 14 bases left between them. The CDR3 DNA sequence: TGCAGCGTTGAACTCCAGTTTCCTGGTGAGCAGTTCTTC. Protein: CSVELQFPGEQFF.

This chain joins TRBV7-2 and TRBJ2-1; 8 bases fit TRBD1. The V segment lost 1 base and the J segment 3 bases; nucleotides outside the gene matches: 8. CDR1 and CDR2 (germline): SGHTA, FQGNSA. CDR3 length: 17 residues. The CDR3 is CASSLVGRDRYYNEQFF. The CDR3 DNA sequence: TGTGCCAGCAGCTTAGTAGGTCGGGACAGGTACTACAATGAGCAGTTCTTC. Looking up the rest from reference TRBV7-2 and TRBJ2-1 gives the full variable domain: GAGVSQSPSNKVTEKGKDVELRCDPISGHTALYWYRQSLGQGLEFLIYFQGNSAPDKSGLPSDRFSAERTGGSVSTLTIQRTQQEDSAVYLCASSLVGRDRYYNEQFFGPGTRLTVL.

This clonotype was counted between two and nine times. The chain uses TRBV20-1 and TRBJ2-2; 7 nucleotides agree with TRBD1. V trimming: 4 bases; J trimming: 1 base; junction bases outside the gene matches: 6. The germline V gene encodes CDR1 DFQATT and CDR2 SNEGSKA (reference sequence). The CDR3 length is 15 residues. CDR3 protein: CSATGTEWNTGELFF. The CDR3 region has the DNA TGCAGTGCTACCGGGACAGAGTGGAACACCGGGGAGCTGTTTTTT.

This rearrangement joins TRBV4-2 to TRBJ1-5; 8 positions agree with TRBD1. Germline V lookup: CDR1 LGHNA, CDR2 YNFKEQ. This CDR3 comprises 16 residues. V lost 0 bases to trimming and J lost 7 bases; unmatched junction nucleotides: 8. The CDR3 DNA is TGTGCCAGCAGCCAAGAGGGCGGCAGGGGGCTACAGCCCCAGCATTTT. This gives the protein CASSQEGGRGLQPQHF.

V gene TRBV28 combines with J gene TRBJ2-1, with TRBD2 matching over 11 bases. Trimming cost V 4 bases and J 3 bases; bases outside gene matches: 8. Germline V lookup: CDR1 MDHEN, CDR2 SYDVKM. The CDR3 is 17 amino acids. CDR3 in DNA: TGTGCCAGCAGTTCGATTAGCGGGGGGGGGATCTACAATGAGCAGTTCTTC. It is translated as CASSSISGGGIYNEQFF.

This rearrangement joins TRBV6-2 or TRBV6-3 to TRBJ2-1; TRBD2 matches 13 bases. J was trimmed by 8 bases and V by 7 bases; bases with no gene match: 11. From germline, CDR1 is MNHEY and CDR2 SVGEGT. This CDR3 contains 16 residues. The CDR3 here is CASTSPGTSGAHEQFF. For the CDR3, the DNA is TGTGCCAGCACCTCACCCGGGACTAGCGGGGCCCATGAGCAGTTCTTC.

This clonotype has only a few counts. This chain joins TRBV15 and TRBJ2-4, with D possibly matching TRBD1 (5 bases). Trimming pared 2 bases from V and 1 base from J, leaving 9 bases between. The CDR3 is 15 amino acids. CDR1 and CDR2 (germline): LNHNV, YYDKDF (reference sequence). CDR3 sequence (DNA): TGTGCCACCAGCAGACTTCAGGGCGCCAAAAACATTCAGTACTTC. This gives the protein CATSRLQGAKNIQYF.

The chain uses TRBV27 and TRBJ2-5, with 7 bases identical to TRBD1. The DNA end is more similar to TRBJ2-7, so the J call may be wrong. The V gene's germline CDR1 is MNHEY and CDR2 SMNVEV (reference sequence). The CDR3 spans 15 residues. The CDR3 sequence is CASSFRDSVSYEQYF. CDR3 coding DNA: TGTGCCAGCAGTTTTAGGGACAGTGTCTCCTACGAGCAGTACTTC.

This clonotype was counted a few times. The chain employs TRBV7-2 and TRBJ2-7; TRBD1 aligns across 9 bases. CDR1 is SGHTA, CDR2 FQGNSA, per germline. The CDR3 contains 15 residues. Trimming took 0 bases from V and 0 from J; bases not matched to a gene: 0. CDR3 sequence: CASSLADRGSYEQYF. The CDR3, as DNA: TGTGCCAGCAGCTTAGCGGACAGGGGCTCCTACGAGCAGTACTTC. The full variable domain, in which reference TRBV7-2 and TRBJ2-7 provide the parts outside the CDR3, is GAGVSQSPSNKVTEKGKDVELRCDPISGHTALYWYRQSLGQGLEFLIYFQGNSAPDKSGLPSDRFSAERTGGSVSTLTIQRTQQEDSAVYLCASSLADRGSYEQYFGPGTRLTVT.

CDR3 residues: CASSSIQPGPALLGTQYF. DNA of the CDR3: TGTGCCAGCAGCTCAATCCAACCGGGACCGGCGCTTTTGGGTACGCAGTATTTT. The rearrangement links TRBV7-3 to TRBJ2-3; D possibly uses TRBD1 or TRBD2 (5 bases each). There are 18 residues in the CDR3. V lost 4 bases, J lost 8 bases, and 28 bases lay in between. Germline V gives CDR1 SGHTA, CDR2 FQGTGA.

The chain links TRBV7-2 to TRBJ1-2, with D unclear. This CDR3 has 18 amino acids. V dropped 1 base and J dropped 3 bases, with 21 bases sitting between them. Germline V lookup: CDR1 SGHTA, CDR2 FQGNSA. The CDR3, as DNA: TGTGCCAGCAGCTTAGGCTTAAAAGGGCGAACTTCCTACTATGGCTACACCTTC. Translating gives CASSLGLKGRTSYYGYTF.

This clonotype was counted only a few times. The V gene is TRBV27, the J gene TRBJ2-4; no clear D gene. V lost 2 bases, J lost 11 bases, and 7 bases lay in between. Germline V gene lookup returns CDR1 MNHEY and CDR2 SMNVEV (reference sequence). The length of the CDR3 is 11 residues. The CDR3 reads CASSLIGLQYF. The CDR3 DNA sequence: TGTGCCAGCAGTTTAATAGGTCTTCAGTACTTC.